These T cell receptor beta chains were read from a single sample in a study of blood T cell repertoires in COVID-19. Sequencing used immunoSEQ multiplex PCR; TCRdb keeps in-frame clones, though not all of them. The sample lists approximately 450,000 clones, 87% occurring once. Sample: PBMCs or T cells enriched from blood (not recorded which). The receptor source for this set is a young woman with acute COVID-19. Each CDR3 is given with its conserved first and last residue. A D gene is named only where the DNA matches it firmly. Clone size is stated in some rows and not others, as once, few, many or a class when expanded.

NA once TRBV27 CASSLSEATEAFF
TRBD1 few TRBV20-1 CSARSGGGYTF
NA NA TRBV3-1/TRBV3-2 CASSLITGHRDSPLHF
TRBD1 NA TRBV5-5 CASSFGQGIDQPQHF
NA NA TRBV3-1/TRBV3-2 CASSQETQGNTF
NA NA TRBV3-1/TRBV3-2 CASSPLWRGEPPGNTIYF
NA once TRBV2 CASTSFSDNSPLHF
NA NA TRBV5-6 CASSSSGFAQYF
TRBD1 once TRBV5-1 CASSLDRGTNEKLFF
NA few TRBV4-3 CASSQERQFNQPQHF
NA NA TRBV30 CAWSLDSGRDSPLHF
TRBD1 NA TRBV27 CASSLGRQGDTEAFF
TRBD1 NA TRBV3-1/TRBV3-2 CASSHGQGARSNEKLFF
TRBD2 NA TRBV7-9 CASSLFPSGASSTDTQYF
NA NA TRBV9 CASSVGGTGELFF
NA NA TRBV27 CASGSLPTGFNSPLHF
NA NA TRBV7-8 CASSLGTANSPLHF
NA NA TRBV14 CASSPRGETQYF
NA NA TRBV12-5 CASGLAHLREVGTEAFF
NA NA TRBV28 CASSFSSTSTGELFF
NA NA TRBV6-5 CASSRQEPGNTIYF
NA NA TRBV5-1 CASSLRQGGQPQHF
TRBD1 NA TRBV4-3 CASSQETTGQETQYF
TRBD1 NA TRBV7-2 CASSRDRNTGELFF
NA NA TRBV5-8 CASSVGTLYQETQYF
TRBD1 once TRBV24-1 CATSDSPGTADSYEQYF
TRBD2 NA TRBV2 CASSEATGLESHEQYF
TRBD1 NA TRBV29-1 CSGKGQGQETQYF
TRBD1 NA TRBV4-3 CASSQDQRQGVYGYTF
TRBD2 NA TRBV7-9 CASSLEGAGLINIQYF
TRBD2 NA TRBV4-3 CASSQEGSGWGNEQFF
NA NA TRBV3-1/TRBV3-2 CASSHLYGELFF
NA NA TRBV2 CASTGSGWNIQYF
NA NA TRBV2 CASSDGTDRDFF
NA NA TRBV5-4 CASSLHGGTEAFF
NA once TRBV10-3 CAIRQAENTGELFF
TRBD2 NA TRBV2 CASSDVRGRYEQYF
TRBD2 NA TRBV27 CASSLFSGSAGEQYF
NA NA TRBV19 CASSIRTEYQETQYF
TRBD2 once TRBV19 CASSPRTSDSYEQYF
TRBD2 NA TRBV5-6 CASSLASGPSGANVLTF
TRBD1 NA TRBV7-2 CASRGQINQPQHF